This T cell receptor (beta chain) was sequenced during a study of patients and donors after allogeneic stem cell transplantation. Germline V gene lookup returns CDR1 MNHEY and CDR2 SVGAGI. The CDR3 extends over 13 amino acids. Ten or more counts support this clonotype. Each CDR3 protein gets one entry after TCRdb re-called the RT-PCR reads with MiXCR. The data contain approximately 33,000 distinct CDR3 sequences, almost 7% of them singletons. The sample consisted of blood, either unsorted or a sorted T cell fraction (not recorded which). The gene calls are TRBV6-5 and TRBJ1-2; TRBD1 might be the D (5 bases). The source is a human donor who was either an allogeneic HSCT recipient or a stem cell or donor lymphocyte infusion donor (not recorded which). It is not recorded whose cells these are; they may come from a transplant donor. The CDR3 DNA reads TGTGGGGCAGGGCTGAATGCTAACTATGGCTACACCTTC. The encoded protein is CGAGLNANYGYTF.